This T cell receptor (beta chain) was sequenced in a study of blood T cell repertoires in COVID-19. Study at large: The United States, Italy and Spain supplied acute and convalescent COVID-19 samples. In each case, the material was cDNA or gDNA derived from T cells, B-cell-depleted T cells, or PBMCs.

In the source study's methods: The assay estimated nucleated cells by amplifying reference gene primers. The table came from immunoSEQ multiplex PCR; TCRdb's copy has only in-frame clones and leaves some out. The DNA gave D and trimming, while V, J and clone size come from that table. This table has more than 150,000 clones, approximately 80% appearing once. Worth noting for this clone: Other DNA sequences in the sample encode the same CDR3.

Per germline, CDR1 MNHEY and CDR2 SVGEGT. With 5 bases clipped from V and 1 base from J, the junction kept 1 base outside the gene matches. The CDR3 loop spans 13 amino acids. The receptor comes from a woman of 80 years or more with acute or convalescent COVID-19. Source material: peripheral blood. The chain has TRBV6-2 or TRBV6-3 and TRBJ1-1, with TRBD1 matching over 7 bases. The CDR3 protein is CASSNRGNTEAFF. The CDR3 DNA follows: TGTGCCAGCAGTAACAGGGGGAACACTGAAGCTTTCTTT.